This T cell receptor beta chain was captured by sequencing in a study of stem cell transplantation in POMP-related autoinflammatory disease. Study context: DNA chimerism showed 100% graft donor engraftment of neutrophils and platelets through one year.

The CDR3 is 17 amino acids. Between the trimmed V and J ends, which lost 2 bases and 3 bases, there was a span of 20 bases. Germline loops: CDR1 KGHSH, CDR2 LQKENI. The assay was immunoSEQ multiplex PCR, and TCRdb's table has in-frame clones only and misses some. The table includes about 68,000 clones, about nine tenths detected once. Turning to this clone: The antigen is unknown.

Regarding the study as a whole: Patients with PRAID showed a restricted number of unique TRB V-J gene pairings. A trend toward lower repertoire diversity and greater clonality appeared in every analyzed T-cell subset of PRAID patients.

The V and J genes are TRBV18 and TRBJ2-7; D may be TRBD2 (6 bases). The starting material was CD4+ T cells from PBMCs, obtained after stem cell transplantation. The sequence was collected from a human patient with POMP-related autoinflammation and immune dysregulation (PRAID). Some T cells may originate from the graft donor. The CDR3 nucleotides are TGTGCCAGCTCACCAGTAACCGAGCCGGGACTCGACTACGAGCAGTACGTC. Its translation: CASSPVTEPGLDYEQYV.